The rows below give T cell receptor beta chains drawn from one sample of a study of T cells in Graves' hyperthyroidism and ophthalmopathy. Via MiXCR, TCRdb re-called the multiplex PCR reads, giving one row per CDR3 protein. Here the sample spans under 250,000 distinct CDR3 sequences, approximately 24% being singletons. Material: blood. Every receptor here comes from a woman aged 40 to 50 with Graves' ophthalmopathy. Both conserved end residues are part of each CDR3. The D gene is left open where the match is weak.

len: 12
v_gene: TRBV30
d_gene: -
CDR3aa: CAWSFMNTEAFF

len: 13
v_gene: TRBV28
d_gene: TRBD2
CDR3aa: CASSLSGRVEQYF

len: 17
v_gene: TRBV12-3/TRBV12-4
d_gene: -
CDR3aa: CASSLEGRVGGSYEQSF

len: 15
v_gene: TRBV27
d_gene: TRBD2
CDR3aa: CARGTMTSGRVKQYF

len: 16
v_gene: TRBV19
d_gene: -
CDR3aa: CASSHDNRGGNQPQHF

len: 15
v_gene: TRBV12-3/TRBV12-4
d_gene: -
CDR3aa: CASSSGTGIKDGYTF

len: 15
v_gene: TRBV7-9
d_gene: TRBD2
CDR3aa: CASSRTSGTVETQYF

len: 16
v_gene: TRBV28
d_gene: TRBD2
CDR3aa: CASSLEWRGGKETQYF

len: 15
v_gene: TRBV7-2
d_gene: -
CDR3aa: CASSLAWHLSYEQYF

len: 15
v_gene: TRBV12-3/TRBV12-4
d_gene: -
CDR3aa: CASSLTGTGNYGYTF

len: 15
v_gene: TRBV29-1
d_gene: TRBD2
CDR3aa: CSVETQGLAQETQYF

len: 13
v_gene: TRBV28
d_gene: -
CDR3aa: CASSPRNYYGYTF

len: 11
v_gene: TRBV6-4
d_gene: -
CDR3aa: CASSDRTEAFF

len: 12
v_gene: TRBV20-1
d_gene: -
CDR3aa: CSALINEREQYF

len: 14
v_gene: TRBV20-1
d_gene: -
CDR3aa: CSVGGLYSNQPQHF

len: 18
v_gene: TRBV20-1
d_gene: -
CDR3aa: CSVSAVGAAGNSNQPQHF

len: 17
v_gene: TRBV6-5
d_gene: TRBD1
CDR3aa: CASSYSRDRDFYNEQFF

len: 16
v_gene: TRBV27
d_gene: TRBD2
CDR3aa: CASAPGLAGVRYEQYF

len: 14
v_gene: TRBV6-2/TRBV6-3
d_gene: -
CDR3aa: CASSYVPSTGELSF

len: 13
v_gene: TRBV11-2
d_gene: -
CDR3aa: CASSSDSSYEQYF

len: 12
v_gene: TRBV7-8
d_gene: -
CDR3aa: CASSLGNGEQYF

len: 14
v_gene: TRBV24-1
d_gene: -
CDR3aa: CATSDSPPEQTQYF

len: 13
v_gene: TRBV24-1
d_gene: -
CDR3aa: CATSDSPGETQYF

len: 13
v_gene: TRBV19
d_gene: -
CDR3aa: CASSSFNPYEQYF

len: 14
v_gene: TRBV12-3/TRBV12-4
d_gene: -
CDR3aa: CASSLRGGVETQYF

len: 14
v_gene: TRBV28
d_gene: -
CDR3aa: CASRTYEGPYEQYF

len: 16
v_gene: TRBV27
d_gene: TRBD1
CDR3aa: CASSPRAGTENSPLHF

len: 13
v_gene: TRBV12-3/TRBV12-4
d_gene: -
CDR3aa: CASSLVTGDEQYF

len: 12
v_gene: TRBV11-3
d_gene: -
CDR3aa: CASSGPSTEQYF

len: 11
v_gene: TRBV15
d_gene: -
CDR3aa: CATSRDGTYTF

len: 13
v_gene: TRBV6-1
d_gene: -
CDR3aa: CATDTAGANVLTF

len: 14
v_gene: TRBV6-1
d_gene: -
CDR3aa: CASSEVYAGEEQYF

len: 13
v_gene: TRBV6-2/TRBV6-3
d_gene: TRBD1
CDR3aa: CASSRRGTYEQYF

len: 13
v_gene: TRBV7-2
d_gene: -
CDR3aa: CASSSPHRYEQYF

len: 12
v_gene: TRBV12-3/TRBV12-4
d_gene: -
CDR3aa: CASSRAGGEQYF

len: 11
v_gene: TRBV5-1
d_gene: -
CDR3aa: CASRLGSEQYF

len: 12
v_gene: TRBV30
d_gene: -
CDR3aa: CAWSPSAGEQYF

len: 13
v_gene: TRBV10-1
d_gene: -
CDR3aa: CASSGAGGREQYF

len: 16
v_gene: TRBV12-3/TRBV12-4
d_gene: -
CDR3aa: CASSPSEGAEYYEQYF

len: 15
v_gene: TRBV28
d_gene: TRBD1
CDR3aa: CASSQGEGAVQPQHF

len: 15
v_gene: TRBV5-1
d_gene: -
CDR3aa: CASSSVGRNTGELFF

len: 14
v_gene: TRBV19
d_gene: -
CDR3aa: CASSIVGTPYGYTF

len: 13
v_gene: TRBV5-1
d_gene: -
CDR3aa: CASSPIGDQPQHF

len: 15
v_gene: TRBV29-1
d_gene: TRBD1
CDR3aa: CSVERASGTGSEQYF

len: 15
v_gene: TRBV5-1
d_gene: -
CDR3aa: CASSADGITNYGYTF

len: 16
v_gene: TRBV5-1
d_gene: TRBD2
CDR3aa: CASSRGASGTQETQYF

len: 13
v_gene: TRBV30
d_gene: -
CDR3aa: CAWSRGSNQPQHF

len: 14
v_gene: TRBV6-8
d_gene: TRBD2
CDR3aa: CAGRGRESTYEQYF

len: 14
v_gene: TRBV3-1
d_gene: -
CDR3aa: CASAEGIGTETQYF

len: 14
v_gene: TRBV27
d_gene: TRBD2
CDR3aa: CASSLSNGGYEQYF